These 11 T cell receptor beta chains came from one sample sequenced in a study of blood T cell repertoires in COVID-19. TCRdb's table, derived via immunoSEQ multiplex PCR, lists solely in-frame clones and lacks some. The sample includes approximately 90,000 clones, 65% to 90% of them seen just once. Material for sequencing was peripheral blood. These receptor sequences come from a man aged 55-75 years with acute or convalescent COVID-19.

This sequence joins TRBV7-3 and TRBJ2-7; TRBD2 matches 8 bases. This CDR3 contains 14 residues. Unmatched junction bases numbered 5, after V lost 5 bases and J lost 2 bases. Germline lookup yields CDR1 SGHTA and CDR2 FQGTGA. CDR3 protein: CASSPSGGTYEQYF. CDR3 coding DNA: TGTGCCAGCAGCCCATCGGGGGGGACCTACGAGCAGTACTTC.

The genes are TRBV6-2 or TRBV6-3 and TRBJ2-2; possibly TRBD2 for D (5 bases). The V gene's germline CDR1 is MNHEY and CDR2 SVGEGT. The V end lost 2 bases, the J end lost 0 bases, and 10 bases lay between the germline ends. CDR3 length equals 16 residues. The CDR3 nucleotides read TGTGCCAGCAGTTACGGCCCGGGGACGAACACCGGGGAGCTGTTTTTT. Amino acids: CASSYGPGTNTGELFF.

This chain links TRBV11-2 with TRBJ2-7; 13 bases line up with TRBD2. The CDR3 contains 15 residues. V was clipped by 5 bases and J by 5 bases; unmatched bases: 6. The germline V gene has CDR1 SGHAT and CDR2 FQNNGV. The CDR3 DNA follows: TGTGCCAGCAGCCTCGGGACTAGCGGGACCCACGAGCAGTACTTC. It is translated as CASSLGTSGTHEQYF. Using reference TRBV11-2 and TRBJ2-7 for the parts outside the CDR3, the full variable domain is EAGVAQSPRYKIIEKRQSVAFWCNPISGHATLYWYQQILGQGPKLLIQFQNNGVVDDSQLPKDRFSAERLKGVDSTLKIQPAKLEDSAVYLCASSLGTSGTHEQYFGPGTRLTVT.

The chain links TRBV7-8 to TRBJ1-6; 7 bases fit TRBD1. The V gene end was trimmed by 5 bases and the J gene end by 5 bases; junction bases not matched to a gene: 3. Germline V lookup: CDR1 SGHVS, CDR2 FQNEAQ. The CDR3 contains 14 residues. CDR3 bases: TGTGCCAGCAGCGAGGGGACAGATAATTCACCCCTCCACTTT. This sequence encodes CASSEGTDNSPLHF.

The CDR3 DNA sequence: TGTGCCAGCAGCCCTCAGGGGAGGGGCGAAGCTTTCTTT. It is translated as CASSPQGRGEAFF. V gene TRBV11-2 combines with J gene TRBJ1-1; TRBD1 might be the D (6 bases). This CDR3 has 13 amino acids. Per the germline V gene, CDR1 is SGHAT and CDR2 is FQNNGV. The ends were cut back, 5 bases at V and 8 bases at J, with 15 bases in the middle.

CDR3 in DNA: TGTGCCAGCAGCCAAGATATACTAGCGGGGGCCACAGATACGCAGTATTTT. Residues: CASSQDILAGATDTQYF. This rearrangement joins TRBV3-1 (or the pseudogene TRBV3-2) to TRBJ2-3, with 11 bases matching TRBD2. J was trimmed by 2 bases and V by 0 bases; bases with no gene match: 4. The CDR3 consists of 17 residues. CDR1 and CDR2 from the germline V gene are LGHDT and YNNKEL (reference sequence).

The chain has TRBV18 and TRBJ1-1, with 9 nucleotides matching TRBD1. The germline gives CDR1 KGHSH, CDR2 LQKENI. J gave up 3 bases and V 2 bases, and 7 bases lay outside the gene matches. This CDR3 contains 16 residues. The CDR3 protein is CASSPTTGGGDTEAFF. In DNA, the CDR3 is TGTGCCAGCTCACCAACGACAGGGGGTGGGGACACTGAAGCTTTCTTT.

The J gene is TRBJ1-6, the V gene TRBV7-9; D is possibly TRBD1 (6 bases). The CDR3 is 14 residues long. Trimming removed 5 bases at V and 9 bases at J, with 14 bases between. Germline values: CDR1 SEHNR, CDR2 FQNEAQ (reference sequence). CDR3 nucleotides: TGTGCCAGCAGCCAGAGGGGGTCAGGTTCACCCCTCCACTTT. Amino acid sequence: CASSQRGSGSPLHF.

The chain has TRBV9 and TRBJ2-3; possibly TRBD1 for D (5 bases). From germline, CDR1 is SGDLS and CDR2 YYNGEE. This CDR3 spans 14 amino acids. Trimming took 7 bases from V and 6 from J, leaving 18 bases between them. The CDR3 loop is CASSQPRDGDTQYF. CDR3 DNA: TGTGCCAGCTCCCAACCCAGGGATGGTGATACGCAGTATTTT. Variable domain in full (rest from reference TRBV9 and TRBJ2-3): DSGVTQTPKHLITATGQRVTLRCSPRSGDLSVYWYQQSLDQGLQFLIQYYNGEERAKGNILERFSAQQFPDLHSELNLSSLELGDSALYFCASSQPRDGDTQYFGPGTRLTVL.

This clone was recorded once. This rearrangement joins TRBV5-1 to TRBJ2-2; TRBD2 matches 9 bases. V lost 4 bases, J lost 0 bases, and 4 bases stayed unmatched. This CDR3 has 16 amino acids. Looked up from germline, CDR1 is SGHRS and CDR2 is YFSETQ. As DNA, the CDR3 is TGCGCCAGCAGCCTAACTAGCGGGTCGAACACCGGGGAGCTGTTTTTT. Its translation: CASSLTSGSNTGELFF.

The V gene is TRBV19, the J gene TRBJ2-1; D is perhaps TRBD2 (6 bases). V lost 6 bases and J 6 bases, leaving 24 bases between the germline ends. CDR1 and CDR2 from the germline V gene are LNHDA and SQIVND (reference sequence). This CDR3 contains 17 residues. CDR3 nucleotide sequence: TGTGCCAGTAGAACCCTCGGAACGGGAGAGGGTGGCAATGAGCAGTTCTTC. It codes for CASRTLGTGEGGNEQFF. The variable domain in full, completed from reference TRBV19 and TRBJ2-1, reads DGGITQSPKYLFRKEGQNVTLSCEQNLNHDAMYWYRQDPGQGLRLIYYSQIVNDFQKGDIAEGYSVSREKKESFPLTVTSAQKNPTAFYLCASRTLGTGEGGNEQFFGPGTRLTVL.